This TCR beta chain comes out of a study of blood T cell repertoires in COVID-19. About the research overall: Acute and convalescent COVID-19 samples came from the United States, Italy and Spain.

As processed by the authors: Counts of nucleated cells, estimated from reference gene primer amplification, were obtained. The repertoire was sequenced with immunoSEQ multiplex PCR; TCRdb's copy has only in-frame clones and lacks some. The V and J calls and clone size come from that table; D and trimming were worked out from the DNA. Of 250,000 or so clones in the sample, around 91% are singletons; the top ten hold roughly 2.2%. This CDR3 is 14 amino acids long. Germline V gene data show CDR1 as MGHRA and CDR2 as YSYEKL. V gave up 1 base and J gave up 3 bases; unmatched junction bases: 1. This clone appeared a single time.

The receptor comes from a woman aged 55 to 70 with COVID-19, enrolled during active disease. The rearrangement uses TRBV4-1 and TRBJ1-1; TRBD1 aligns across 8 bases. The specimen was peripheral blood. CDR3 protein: CASSQADRDTEAFF. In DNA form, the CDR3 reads TGCGCCAGCAGCCAAGCGGACAGGGACACTGAAGCTTTCTTT.